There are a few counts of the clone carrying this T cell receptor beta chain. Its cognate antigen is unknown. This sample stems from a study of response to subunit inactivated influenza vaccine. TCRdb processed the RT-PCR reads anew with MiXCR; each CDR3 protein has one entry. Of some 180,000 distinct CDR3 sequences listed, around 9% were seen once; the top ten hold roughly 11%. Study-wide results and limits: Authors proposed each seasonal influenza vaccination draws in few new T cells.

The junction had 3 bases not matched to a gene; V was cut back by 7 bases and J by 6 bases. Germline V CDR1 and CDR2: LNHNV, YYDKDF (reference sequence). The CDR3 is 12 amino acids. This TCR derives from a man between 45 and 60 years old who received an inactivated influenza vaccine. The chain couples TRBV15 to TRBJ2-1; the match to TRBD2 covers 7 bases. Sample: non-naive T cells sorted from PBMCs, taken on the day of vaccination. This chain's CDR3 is CATTREGNEQFF. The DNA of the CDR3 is TGTGCCACCACCAGGGAGGGCAATGAGCAGTTCTTC.